The rows below give T cell receptor beta chains drawn from one sample of a study of CD8 T cells in ankylosing spondylitis. MiXCR was run by TCRdb on the 5' RACE reads, yielding one entry per CDR3 protein. The table lists 84,000 or so distinct CDR3 sequences, under 30% of them singletons. The sequenced sample consisted of blood, either unsorted or a sorted T cell fraction (not recorded which). Every receptor here comes from a male donor with ankylosing spondylitis or in good health (not recorded which). CDR3s leave out the opening cysteine and the closing phenylalanine or tryptophan. Fields, in order: V gene, J gene, CDR3 protein.

TRBV18	TRBJ2-3	SSSPGGGRTDTQY
TRBV18	TRBJ1-2	ASSPLRDAGYT
TRBV18	TRBJ1-5	ASSLADQPQH
TRBV18	TRBJ2-3	ASSQLADTDTQY
TRBV20-1	TRBJ1-2	SARGIRDGYGYT
TRBV20-1	TRBJ1-2	SAAGRANYGYT
TRBV19	TRBJ1-5	ASSTQGAQPQH
TRBV29-1	TRBJ1-1	SVVRLMNTEAF
TRBV5-1	TRBJ2-3	ASNAKRETTDTQY
TRBV20-1	TRBJ2-1	SAKGRVGNEQF
TRBV29-1	TRBJ2-4	SVLAGKAKNIQY
TRBV20-1	TRBJ2-2	SAEGTGRVF
TRBV7-9	TRBJ1-1	ASSPQQGIGTEAF
TRBV7-8	TRBJ2-7	ASMIRLAGAYEQY
TRBV20-1	TRBJ2-3	SARALTSTDTQY
TRBV29-1	TRBJ2-5	SVAQDPATQY
TRBV20-1	TRBJ1-5	SARTGFQNQPQH
TRBV7-9	TRBJ2-3	ASSLGAGGADTQY
TRBV10-3	TRBJ1-1	AITETGNTEAF
TRBV20-1	TRBJ2-3	SALTSPGTDTQY
TRBV4-1	TRBJ2-1	ASSQGDRDYNEQF
TRBV5-8	TRBJ2-7	ASSPGKSYYEQY
TRBV29-1	TRBJ1-1	SAPRTNTEAF
TRBV7-9	TRBJ2-5	ASSQQMTQY
TRBV5-5	TRBJ2-1	ASSLTGYEQF
TRBV12-3/TRBV12-4	TRBJ1-4	ASSFPGASEKLF
TRBV18	TRBJ2-6	ASSLNLQGAGANVLT
TRBV11-1	TRBJ2-2	ASSSGDAADVNTGELF
TRBV3-1	TRBJ1-5	ASSQDHFRGVGQPQH
TRBV5-1	TRBJ1-5	ASSFDSNQPQH
TRBV3-1	TRBJ2-1	ASSQEAFLIGNEQF